Sequencing of this TCR beta chain was carried out in a study of lymphopenia after photon versus proton radiotherapy (dated by TCRdb to about 2019). In the study overall: The study compared the immunological effects of photon versus proton radiation therapy in patients with gastrointestinal tumors who developed high-grade lymphopenia. The 15 to 25 patients in the cohort had gastrointestinal tumors, were treated with either photon or proton therapy, and subsequently developed lymphopenia. The study aimed to characterize how the two radiation modalities differ in their impact on the immune system. What the authors observed across the whole study: Among patients across the cohort who died, overall survival time showed an inverse correlation with a larger post-nadir drop in TCR diversity. Relative stability during treatment was observed in proton-treated patients, whereas loss of naive T cells and TCR diversity and gain of effector/memory populations were observed in photon-treated patients. The survival association was examined only in patients who died, and the authors described better survival with proton therapy as a possibility, not as a demonstrated result. Once the lymphocyte count had reached its nadir, the repertoires of photon-treated patients showed oligoclonal expansion, particularly of CD8+ Temra cells, and this expansion drove the decline in diversity.

Germline trimming: 7 bases from V, 4 bases from J; junction bases outside gene matches: 6. The CDR3 has 13 amino acids, counting the end cysteine and phenylalanine. The only DNA kept is the CDR3, 39 bases in frame from the first base. For CDR1 and CDR2, the germline V gene lists SGHTA and FQGNSA. Worth noting for this clone: Its antigen target is currently unknown. Base qualities are not provided; no much larger clone lies one nucleotide away.

The library relied on the immunoSEQ multiplex PCR assay. Alongside multiparametric flow cytometry, deep sequencing of rearranged TCR beta loci was used to profile the T cell repertoires. The table was pulled from immuneACCESS by TCRdb, which kept in-frame rearrangements only. Such tables lose some clones; where checked, under half of the loss comes from unresolved V genes, and the rest has no known cause. The sample yields 25,000 to 35,000 clones; approximately 87% were counted once. Around 47% of the sample is held by the ten biggest clonotypes. Specimen: peripheral blood, collected from a patient treated with proton-based radiotherapy. The rearranged chain carries TRBV7-2 and TRBJ1-1; the junction holds 7 bases that match TRBD1. This TCR was recovered from a woman aged 55 to 70 with cholangiocarcinoma. Some clones in this sample may be carry-over from other donors' samples. CDR3 loop: CASNFAGGTEAFF. The nucleotide sequence is given as TGTGCCAGCAATTTCGCAGGGGGCACTGAAGCTTTCTTT.